These 14 T cell receptor beta chains originate from one sample sequenced in a study of pediatric ulcerative colitis. Measured with immunoSEQ multiplex PCR; TCRdb has only the in-frame clones, and not every one. The sample lists tens of thousands of clones; 55% to 85% were seen once. Rectal tissue came from one to two pinch biopsies taken at colonoscopy. Sequenced: gut tissue. These receptor sequences come from a boy aged 10-17 years with moderate ulcerative colitis.

V and J are TRBV4-1 and TRBJ1-6, with D hard to call. CDR3 length: 16 amino acids. The germline V and J ends were trimmed by 1 base and 8 bases, with 15 bases remaining between them. The V gene's germline CDR1 is MGHRA and CDR2 YSYEKL. CDR3 loop: CASSQGSWAWDSPLHF. Here the CDR3 DNA reads TGCGCCAGCAGCCAAGGATCCTGGGCATGGGATTCACCCCTCCACTTT.

This clone came up a few times. The chain is built from TRBV5-8 and TRBJ1-5; D uncertain. This CDR3 spans 13 amino acids. The germline V and J ends were trimmed by 0 bases and 4 bases, with 5 bases remaining between them. Germline V lookup: CDR1 SGHTS, CDR2 YDEGEE. CDR3 residues: CASSLVLNQPQHF. The CDR3 region has the DNA TGTGCCAGCAGCTTGGTGTTGAATCAGCCCCAGCATTTT.

This clone was picked up a small number of times. The V gene is TRBV4-3, the J gene TRBJ1-3; perhaps TRBD1 as D (5 bases). CDR1 is LGHNA, CDR2 YSLEER, per germline. The V end lost 4 bases, the J end lost 4 bases, and 17 bases lay between the germline ends. The CDR3 length is 16 residues. The CDR3 reads CASSPGGIGSGNTIYF. In nucleotides, the CDR3 is TGCGCCAGCAGCCCCGGGGGAATAGGATCCGGAAACACCATATATTTT.

The chain couples TRBV5-1 to TRBJ2-7; 16 positions agree with TRBD2. Germline V lookup: CDR1 SGHRS, CDR2 YFSETQ. Losses at the gene ends were 4 bases for V and 7 bases for J; bases not matched to a gene: 11. The CDR3 runs to 17 residues. The CDR3 spells CASSIGTSGRAIQEQYF. CDR3 nucleotide sequence: TGCGCCAGCAGCATCGGGACTAGCGGGAGGGCAATTCAGGAGCAGTACTTC.

The chain carries TRBV28 and TRBJ1-1; possible D gene TRBD1, 5 bases. This CDR3 spans 14 amino acids. Germline V gene sequence: CDR1 MDHEN, CDR2 SYDVKM. V dropped 6 bases and J dropped 0 bases, with 11 bases sitting between them. The CDR3 protein is CASSAGQLNTEAFF. In DNA form, the CDR3 reads TGTGCCAGCAGCGCAGGGCAGCTGAACACTGAAGCTTTCTTT.

This clone was counted a few times. J is TRBJ2-3 and V is TRBV6-4; 9 bases fit TRBD1. The J segment lost 8 bases and the V segment lost 4 bases, leaving 7 bases of the junction unmatched. The CDR3 is 14 residues long. Germline CDR1 is MRHNA and CDR2 is SNTAGT. This chain's CDR3 is CASSVGQGSGTQYF. CDR3 coding DNA: TGTGCCAGCAGTGTGGGACAGGGTAGTGGTACGCAGTATTTT.

This chain joins TRBV19 and TRBJ1-2; no firm D call. From germline, CDR1 is LNHDA and CDR2 SQIVND (reference sequence). The V and J ends lost 8 bases and 4 bases respectively, with 17 bases between them. CDR3 size: 14 residues. Here the CDR3 DNA reads TGTGCCAGTGAACCGGGCTCCCTACTCTATGGCTACACCTTC. Translating it yields CASEPGSLLYGYTF.

The chain employs TRBV7-6 and TRBJ2-5; no firm D call. Trimming pared 2 bases from V and 2 bases from J, leaving 3 bases between. The CDR3 covers 12 residues. Germline-derived CDR1 and CDR2 are SGHVS and FNYEAQ. The CDR3 region has the DNA TGTGCCAGCAGCTTATGGCAAGAGACCCAGTACTTC. It codes for CASSLWQETQYF.

This clone ranks as medium-sized. This chain connects TRBV7-9 to TRBJ2-2, with D unresolved. The CDR3 totals 13 residues. V lost 5 bases to trimming and J lost 2 bases, with 6 bases between them. CDR1 and CDR2 (germline): SEHNR, FQNEAQ (reference sequence). CDR3 coding DNA: TGTGCCAGCAGCCAACTTAACACCGGGGAGCTGTTTTTT. Amino acids: CASSQLNTGELFF.

This clone was counted once. The J gene is TRBJ2-1, the V gene TRBV10-3; D is perhaps TRBD1 (6 bases). The germline V and J ends were trimmed by 7 bases and 6 bases, with 13 bases remaining between them. This CDR3 is 13 amino acids long. CDR1 is ENHRY, CDR2 SYGVKD, per germline. CDR3 protein: CAIMSTGPNEQFF. In nucleotides, the CDR3 is TGTGCCATCATGTCAACAGGGCCCAATGAGCAGTTCTTC.

V gene TRBV11-1 combines with J gene TRBJ2-7; 10 bases line up with TRBD2. Germline CDR1 is SGHAT and CDR2 is FQDESV (reference sequence). This CDR3 is built from 15 residues. Germline trimming cut 5 bases from V and 6 bases from J; bases unmatched to any gene: 10. The chain's CDR3 is CASSHDLAGEGEQYF. The CDR3 DNA reads TGTGCCAGCAGCCACGACCTAGCGGGGGAGGGCGAGCAGTACTTC.

The chain uses TRBV6-5 and TRBJ2-7; D might be TRBD2 (6 bases). The germline CDR1 and CDR2 sequences are MNHEY and SVGAGI. This CDR3 region has 14 residues. Trimming took 1 base from V and 3 from J, leaving 10 bases between them. The CDR3 spells CASSYLRGNYEQYF. As DNA, the CDR3 is TGTGCCAGCAGTTACTTACGGGGGAACTACGAGCAGTACTTC.

The chain recombines TRBV25-1 with TRBJ1-2; D is possibly TRBD1 (5 bases). There are 14 residues in the CDR3. Per germline, CDR1 MGHDK and CDR2 SYGVNS. The V end lost 1 base, the J end lost 4 bases, and 10 bases lay between the germline ends. CDR3 sequence reads: CASSEWRGTYGYTF. The DNA for the CDR3 is TGTGCCAGCAGTGAATGGAGAGGGACCTATGGCTACACCTTC.

V usage is TRBV6-5 and J usage is TRBJ2-7; the match to TRBD2 covers 7 bases. Germline trimming cut 1 base from V and 2 bases from J; bases unmatched to any gene: 5. CDR1 and CDR2 from the germline V gene are MNHEY and SVGAGI. The CDR3 runs to 15 residues. The CDR3 coding sequence is TGTGCCAGCAGTTACTACTCTAGCGGAACCTACGAGCAGTACTTC. It translates to CASSYYSSGTYEQYF.